This entry lists 17 T cell receptor beta chains sequenced from one sample in a study of cytomegalovirus exposure and HLA in healthy donors. The PCR made use of 60 Vbeta and 13 Jbeta primers. The repertoire was sequenced with immunoSEQ multiplex PCR; TCRdb's copy has only in-frame clones and lacks some. The data show approximately 110,000 clones, about four fifths seen once. The sequencing input was PBMCs. The receptors stem from a woman aged 55-69 years in good health and CMV-seropositive.

This chain connects TRBV5-4 to TRBJ1-2; 9 bases are a match to TRBD1. In germline, CDR1 is SGHNT, CDR2 YYREEE (reference sequence). Trimming at V came to 4 bases and at J to 3 bases, leaving 1 base not matched to a gene. The CDR3 spans 13 residues. The DNA for the CDR3 is TGTGCCAGCAGCCGGACAGGGGACTATGGCTACACCTTC. The encoded protein is CASSRTGDYGYTF. Using reference TRBV5-4 and TRBJ1-2 for the parts outside the CDR3, the full variable domain is ETGVTQSPTHLIKTRGQQVTLRCSSQSGHNTVSWYQQALGQGPQFIFQYYREEENGRGNFPPRFSGLQFPNYSSELNVNALELDDSALYLCASSRTGDYGYTFGSGTRLTVV.

This rearrangement joins TRBV7-8 to TRBJ2-5; TRBD2 might be the D (5 bases). Judging by the DNA end, TRBJ2-7 fits better; the J call may be wrong. This CDR3 is 13 amino acids long. Germline V lookup: CDR1 SGHVS, CDR2 FQNEAQ. CDR3 in DNA: TGTGCCAGCAGCTCCGGACTTTCCTACGAGCAGTACTTC. Translation: CASSSGLSYEQYF.

J is TRBJ2-1 and V is TRBV27; 8 bases are a match to TRBD2. This CDR3 is 17 amino acids long. Trimming at V came to 3 bases and at J to 2 bases, leaving 9 bases not matched to a gene. CDR1 and CDR2 (germline): MNHEY, SMNVEV (reference sequence). The CDR3 spells CASSFRGGRLTYNEQFF. The CDR3 region has the DNA TGTGCCAGCAGTTTCCGGGGCGGGAGGCTAACCTACAATGAGCAGTTCTTC.

V usage is TRBV7-9 and J usage is TRBJ2-3, with 8 bases aligning to TRBD2. The germline CDR1 and CDR2 sequences are SEHNR and FQNEAQ (reference sequence). This CDR3 region has 13 residues. V lost 9 bases, J lost 5 bases, and 7 bases stayed unmatched. CDR3 bases: TGTGCCAGTGAGTCGGGAGGGGGAGATACGCAGTATTTT. This sequence encodes CASESGGGDTQYF.

This clone was detected only once. CDR3 sequence: CASSSQGMVGYTF. The CDR3 bases are TGTGCCAGCAGCTCACAGGGGATGGTTGGCTACACCTTC. The J gene is TRBJ1-2, the V gene TRBV2, with TRBD1 matching 7 bases. Germline CDR1 and CDR2: SNHLY and FYNNEI. V lost 6 bases, J lost 7 bases, and 8 bases stayed unmatched. The CDR3 sequence is 13 residues long. Together with reference TRBV2 and TRBJ1-2, the CDR3 gives the full variable domain: EPEVTQTPSHQVTQMGQEVILRCVPISNHLYFYWYRQILGQKVEFLVSFYNNEISEKSEIFDDQFSVERPDGSNFTLKIRSTKLEDSAMYFCASSSQGMVGYTFGSGTRLTVV.

This rearrangement joins TRBV18 to TRBJ2-2, with a weak D call TRBD1 (5 bases). V was cut by 1 base and J by 2 bases, with 11 bases left in between. This CDR3 is 16 amino acids long. Per germline, CDR1 KGHSH and CDR2 LQKENI. The CDR3 protein is CASSPQGSGNTGELFF. CDR3 nucleotides: TGTGCCAGCTCACCACAGGGGTCTGGTAACACCGGGGAGCTGTTTTTT.

The V gene is TRBV6-1, the J gene TRBJ2-7, with D possibly being TRBD2 (8 bases). This CDR3 contains 15 residues. CDR1 is MNHNS and CDR2 is SASEGT in the germline V gene. V was shortened by 10 bases and J by 5 bases, with 24 bases between the two germline ends. DNA for the CDR3: TGTGCCATCCTTCAATCGGGAGGGGGCAGGAACGAGCAGTACTTC. Translated: CAILQSGGGRNEQYF.

This rearrangement joins TRBV7-9 to TRBJ1-1; D remains unclear. V was cut by 2 bases and J by 1 base, with 14 bases left in between. This CDR3 contains 16 residues. Looked up from germline, CDR1 is SEHNR and CDR2 is FQNEAQ (reference sequence). The CDR3 reads CASSLRKRARNTEAFF. The CDR3 DNA sequence: TGTGCCAGCAGCTTACGTAAGAGGGCAAGGAACACTGAAGCTTTCTTT.

The chain couples TRBV27 to TRBJ1-6, with a possible D match to TRBD1 (6 bases). Trimming cost V 8 bases and J 10 bases, with 21 bases left between them. The CDR3 spans 15 residues. Germline values: CDR1 MNHEY, CDR2 SMNVEV (reference sequence). The CDR3 DNA reads as TGTGCCAGCCGACCTAAAACAGGGATAGAGTCACCCCTCCACTTT. Translating it yields CASRPKTGIESPLHF.

V and J are TRBV4-1 and TRBJ1-2; the D gene is possibly TRBD1 (6 bases). Germline CDR1 MGHRA, CDR2 YSYEKL. V lost 3 bases and J 4 bases, leaving 15 bases between the germline ends. This CDR3 region has 15 residues. DNA for the CDR3: TGCGCCAGCAGCCAGGGCCCCCAGGGGTCCTATGGCTACACCTTC. The encoded protein is CASSQGPQGSYGYTF.

The chain couples TRBV7-9 to TRBJ2-7; TRBD1 matches at 8 bases. The germline V gene has CDR1 SEHNR and CDR2 FQNEAQ (reference sequence). V lost 1 base and J lost 1; bases outside the gene matches: 6. This CDR3 spans 16 amino acids. The CDR3 DNA follows: TGTGCCAGCAGCTTAGTAGGAGACAGGGGTTCCTACGAGCAGTACTTC. Its protein product is CASSLVGDRGSYEQYF.

The gene calls are TRBV30 and TRBJ1-1, with 9 positions matching TRBD1. V shed 7 bases and J 2 bases; nucleotides not matched to a gene: 8. From germline, CDR1 is GTSNPN and CDR2 SVGIG (reference sequence). This CDR3 is built from 14 residues. CDR3 DNA: TGTGCCTCCTCGGGACAGGGCTTAAACACTGAAGCTTTCTTT. Translation: CASSGQGLNTEAFF.

The chain joins TRBV18 to TRBJ1-3; D might be TRBD1 (6 bases). V lost 5 bases and J lost 2, with 13 bases in between. The length of the CDR3 is 15 residues. Germline V gene lookup returns CDR1 KGHSH and CDR2 LQKENI. CDR3 region: CASSTRDTPGNTIYF. As DNA, the CDR3 is TGTGCCAGCTCAACTCGGGACACCCCTGGAAACACCATATATTTT.

The chain has TRBV7-2 and TRBJ1-5, with a weak D call TRBD1 (6 bases). V was shortened by 2 bases and J by 5 bases, with 13 bases between the two germline ends. The CDR3 is 15 amino acids. Looked up from germline, CDR1 is SGHTA and CDR2 is FQGNSA. The CDR3 sequence is CASSLQSGAHQPQHF. DNA of the CDR3: TGTGCCAGCAGCTTACAATCAGGGGCCCATCAGCCCCAGCATTTT.

The chain recombines TRBV7-8 with TRBJ1-1, with TRBD1 as a possible D gene (5 bases). V lost 3 bases, J lost 1 base, and 12 bases lay in between. The CDR3 contains 15 residues. The germline V gene has CDR1 SGHVS and CDR2 FQNEAQ. In nucleotides, the CDR3 is TGTGCCAGCAGCTTCTGGCTCGGGGGGAACACTGAAGCTTTCTTT. This sequence encodes CASSFWLGGNTEAFF.

As DNA, the CDR3 is TGTGCCAGCAGCAAGGGGACAGCCTACGAGCAGTACTTC. Its protein product is CASSKGTAYEQYF. The chain couples TRBV7-3 to TRBJ2-7, with 7 bases aligning to TRBD1. The junction had 3 bases not matched to a gene; V was cut back by 5 bases and J by 2 bases. The CDR3 totals 13 residues. Germline CDR1 reads SGHTA; CDR2 reads FQGTGA.

The CDR3 bases are TGCGCCAGCAGCCCGTCGTTCGGGGGGCGCACCGGGGAGCTGTTTTTT. It yields the protein CASSPSFGGRTGELFF. The gene calls are TRBV4-1 and TRBJ2-2; TRBD2 might be the D (7 bases). With 4 bases removed from V and 4 bases from J, the gap between germline ends came to 16 bases. CDR1 and CDR2 (germline): MGHRA, YSYEKL. The length of the CDR3 is 16 residues.